Detailed here is one T cell receptor (beta chain). Amplification of TCR beta CDR3 regions used RNA as the template. The primer set for the first-round RT-PCR of the TCR CDR3 was HTBI. TCRdb ran MiXCR on the multiplex PCR reads and lists one entry per CDR3 protein. The sample has about 580,000 distinct CDR3 sequences; under 60% are singletons. This entry belongs to a study of T cells in Graves' hyperthyroidism and ophthalmopathy. The CDR3 runs to 14 residues. V dropped 1 base and J dropped 5; count of bases not matched to a gene: 3. Germline V gives CDR1 SQVTM, CDR2 ANQGSEA. The chain carries TRBV29-1 and TRBJ1-1; TRBD1 agrees at 11 bases. The sequence derives from a young woman with Graves' hyperthyroidism. The sequenced material came from peripheral blood or thyroid tissue (not recorded which). For the CDR3, the DNA is TGCAGCGTTGAAGCCGGGACAGGGGGGACTGAAGCTTTCTTT. It translates to CSVEAGTGGTEAFF.